This T cell receptor (beta chain) derives from a study of T-cell memory formation after mild COVID-19. This clonotype was found many times. TCRdb itself ran the 5' RACE reads through MiXCR, one entry per CDR3 protein. This table holds under 300,000 distinct CDR3 sequences, over 7% found once. This receptor was obtained from a man aged 18 to 29 who had mild COVID-19 (a few samples of this study predate the infection). Cell type and time point are not known. Sequenced material: PBMCs or a T cell subset sorted from them (not recorded which).

The CDR3 DNA follows: TGTGCCAGCAGAAAGAGGGCAGGGGGTAACACTGAAGCTTTCTTT. This sequence encodes CASRKRAGGNTEAFF. The chain links TRBV6-6 to TRBJ1-1, with 7 bases that match TRBD1. After removal of 6 bases from V and 2 bases from J, the junction contained 9 bases not matched to a gene. The CDR3 has 15 residues. Germline lookup yields CDR1 MNHNY and CDR2 SVGAGI (reference sequence).